This TCR beta chain was sequenced during a study of radiation and T cells in renal cell carcinoma. Overall study context: Nephrectomy followed 15 Gy stereotactic body radiation by 4 weeks.

Clones were sequenced by immunoSEQ multiplex PCR, and TCRdb holds only the in-frame ones, with some missing. The sample lists more than 75,000 clones, 65% to 85% occurring once. Time point indicated: baseline pretreatment blood. Treatment given: 15 Gy SBRT to primary tumor, nephrectomy 4 weeks later. Germline V gives CDR1 SGHNT, CDR2 YYREEE (reference sequence). The CDR3 has 14 amino acids. Deletions cut 1 base from V and 6 bases from J, with 13 bases between. V and J are TRBV5-4 and TRBJ1-2; no definite D call. The input for sequencing was blood, taken from a patient whose treatment included radiotherapy and nephrectomy. The receptor's source is a man between 60 and 75 years old with renal cell carcinoma. CDR3 sequence: CASSLQAGTHGYTF. CDR3 DNA: TGTGCCAGCAGCTTGCAAGCAGGCACCCATGGCTACACCTTC.